Shown below are 26 T cell receptor beta chains from a single sample sequenced in a study of blood T cell repertoires in COVID-19. The assay was immunoSEQ multiplex PCR, and TCRdb's table has in-frame clones only and misses some. The sample gives approximately 180,000 clones, roughly 82% of which show up once; about 8.4% is in the top ten. Sequenced: peripheral blood. Receptors were obtained from a woman in her 70s with acute or convalescent COVID-19.

The chain uses TRBV28 and TRBJ1-2; possible D gene TRBD1, 5 bases. The V and J ends lost 5 bases and 4 bases respectively, with 20 bases between them. Per the germline V gene, CDR1 is MDHEN and CDR2 is SYDVKM. This CDR3 contains 16 residues. CDR3 amino acids: CASSQTGGVGGYGYTF. CDR3 nucleotides: TGTGCCAGCAGTCAAACCGGAGGGGTTGGTGGCTATGGCTACACCTTC.

The chain uses TRBV4-1 and TRBJ1-2, with D perhaps matching TRBD1 (5 bases). Germline loops: CDR1 MGHRA, CDR2 YSYEKL. The ends were cut back, 0 bases at V and 7 bases at J, with 21 bases in the middle. This CDR3 contains 17 residues. CDR3 region: CASSQDDWNRRTLGYTF. DNA for the CDR3: TGCGCCAGCAGCCAAGATGATTGGAACAGGCGTACCCTTGGCTACACCTTC.

The chain employs TRBV5-4 and TRBJ2-3, with 15 bases that match TRBD2. Losses at the gene ends were 7 bases for V and 2 bases for J; bases not matched to a gene: 5. This CDR3 comprises 16 residues. Germline CDR1 is SGHNT and CDR2 is YYREEE (reference sequence). The CDR3 nucleotides read TGTGCCAGCGGAGGGACTAGCGGGAGGATCACAGATACGCAGTATTTT. This codes for CASGGTSGRITDTQYF.

This rearrangement joins TRBV5-6 to TRBJ1-3, with D unresolved. The V gene lost 5 bases and the J gene lost 0 bases, with 15 bases spanning the gap. The CDR3 spans 16 residues. Germline CDR1 is SGHDT and CDR2 is YYEEEE. CDR3 DNA sequence: TGTGCCAGCAGTTCCCTGGGCGGGGTCTCTGGAAACACCATATATTTT. Amino acid sequence: CASSSLGGVSGNTIYF.

This clone was detected a few times. This chain joins TRBV9 and TRBJ2-1; 9 nucleotides line up with TRBD2. The J segment lost 1 base and the V segment lost 0 bases, leaving 2 bases of the junction unmatched. The CDR3 covers 16 residues. CDR1 and CDR2 (germline): SGDLS, YYNGEE. The CDR3 nucleotides read TGTGCCAGCAGCGTAGGAACTAGCGGGTCCTACAATGAGCAGTTCTTC. Translating gives CASSVGTSGSYNEQFF.

This clone was picked up a small number of times. The chain joins TRBV3-1 (or the pseudogene TRBV3-2) to TRBJ2-5; D not resolved. V lost 6 bases and J 5 bases, leaving 10 bases between the germline ends. The germline V gene has CDR1 LGHDT and CDR2 YNNKEL (reference sequence). The CDR3 spans 12 residues. The CDR3 coding sequence is TGTGCCAGCAGAAAACCCGGGGAGACCCAGTACTTC. This gives the protein CASRKPGETQYF.

V gene TRBV30 combines with J gene TRBJ1-4, with TRBD1 identical over 9 bases. CDR1 GTSNPN and CDR2 SVGIG come from the germline V gene (reference sequence). The CDR3 consists of 14 residues. The trim removed 4 bases at V and 7 bases at J, leaving 7 bases unmatched. CDR3 sequence: CAWTLGQGGEKLFF. DNA for the CDR3: TGTGCCTGGACATTGGGACAGGGTGGTGAAAAACTGTTTTTT.

V usage is TRBV28 and J usage is TRBJ1-6; the match to TRBD1 covers 7 bases. The CDR3 runs to 15 residues. Looked up from germline, CDR1 is MDHEN and CDR2 is SYDVKM. V shed 6 bases, J shed 7 bases, and the junction held 9 bases outside the gene matches. The CDR3 sequence: CASSQQTGKNSPLHF. The CDR3 DNA reads as TGTGCCAGCAGCCAACAGACAGGGAAGAATTCACCCCTCCACTTT.

This sequence joins TRBV6-5 and TRBJ2-7, with a tentative D call TRBD1 (5 bases). Trimming stripped 2 bases from V and 2 bases from J, with 10 bases between. The germline V gene encodes CDR1 MNHEY and CDR2 SVGAGI. CDR3 length: 14 amino acids. CDR3 protein: CASSYTQVPYEQYF. The CDR3 region has the DNA TGTGCCAGCAGTTACACACAGGTCCCCTACGAGCAGTACTTC.

The genes are TRBV28 and TRBJ2-7; 9 bases fit TRBD1. Germline CDR1 reads MDHEN; CDR2 reads SYDVKM. This CDR3 is built from 14 residues. Trimming at V came to 4 bases and at J to 5 bases, leaving 6 bases not matched to a gene. CDR3 DNA sequence: TGTGCCAGCAGTTCTACAGGGGGCGCTCACGAGCAGTACTTC. As protein: CASSSTGGAHEQYF. The full variable domain, rest sourced from reference TRBV28 and TRBJ2-7, is DVKVTQSSRYLVKRTGEKVFLECVQDMDHENMFWYRQDPGLGLRLIYFSYDVKMKEKGDIPEGYSVSREKKERFSLILESASTNQTSMYLCASSSTGGAHEQYFGPGTRLTVT.

The J gene is TRBJ1-6, the V gene TRBV30; the match to TRBD1 covers 7 bases. The CDR3 totals 16 residues. Unmatched junction bases numbered 7, after V lost 2 bases and J lost 3 bases. CDR1 and CDR2 (germline): GTSNPN, SVGIG (reference sequence). The CDR3 sequence is CAWSRDSQSYNSPLHF. CDR3 bases: TGTGCCTGGAGTCGGGACAGCCAAAGCTATAATTCACCCCTCCACTTT.

The chain recombines TRBV30 with TRBJ2-7; the match to TRBD2 covers 8 bases. This CDR3 contains 13 residues. V lost 5 bases, J lost 7 bases, and 10 bases stayed unmatched. Per germline, CDR1 GTSNPN and CDR2 SVGIG (reference sequence). The CDR3 loop reads CAWCTRGGGEQYF. The CDR3 DNA reads TGTGCCTGGTGCACCCGGGGGGGCGGTGAGCAGTACTTC.

This clone was seen a single time. This rearrangement joins TRBV5-1 to TRBJ1-2; 8 bases line up with TRBD1. The germline CDR1 and CDR2 sequences are SGHRS and YFSETQ. This CDR3 has 16 amino acids. The J segment lost 0 bases and the V segment lost 4 bases, leaving 8 bases of the junction unmatched. The CDR3 loop reads CASSLGTGLANYGYTF. CDR3 coding DNA: TGCGCCAGCAGCCTAGGGACAGGCTTAGCTAACTATGGCTACACCTTC.

The CDR3 is CASSSTTAGGVYEQYF. The CDR3 region has the DNA TGTGCCAGCAGTTCCACGACCGCAGGGGGCGTCTACGAGCAGTACTTC. The rearrangement uses TRBV28 and TRBJ2-7; 8 bases agree with TRBD1. The J segment lost 3 bases and the V segment lost 4 bases, leaving 11 bases of the junction unmatched. CDR1 is MDHEN and CDR2 is SYDVKM in the germline V gene. The CDR3 runs 16 residues.

This clone was counted only a few times. This sequence joins TRBV6-6 and TRBJ1-2, with a weak D call TRBD1 (5 bases). V was shortened by 5 bases and J by 5 bases, with 12 bases between the two germline ends. Germline V gene sequence: CDR1 MNHNY, CDR2 SVGAGI (reference sequence). The CDR3 has 13 amino acids. The CDR3 region has the DNA TGTGCCAGCAGTCGCGACCAGGGTTATGGCTACACCTTC. This gives the protein CASSRDQGYGYTF.

The rearrangement uses TRBV9 and TRBJ2-3; 8 bases agree with TRBD1. This CDR3 contains 18 residues. J lost 5 bases, V lost 3 bases, and 17 bases had no gene match. Germline V gives CDR1 SGDLS, CDR2 YYNGEE. The CDR3: CASSAGPGTGRAEDTQYF. DNA for the CDR3: TGTGCCAGCAGCGCCGGGCCCGGGACAGGTCGAGCCGAAGATACGCAGTATTTT.

This clone was observed a handful of times. The chain combines TRBV29-1 with TRBJ1-2, with TRBD1 matching 7 bases. Unmatched junction bases numbered 13, after V lost 3 bases and J lost 3 bases. This CDR3 comprises 16 residues. Germline V gives CDR1 SQVTM, CDR2 ANQGSEA. In DNA form, the CDR3 reads TGCAGCGTTGACGGCGCAGGGGGAGGATTTTACTATGGCTACACCTTC. This sequence encodes CSVDGAGGGFYYGYTF. Variable domain in full (rest from reference TRBV29-1 and TRBJ1-2): SAVISQKPSRDICQRGTSLTIQCQVDSQVTMMFWYRQQPGQSLTLIATANQGSEATYESGFVIDKFPISRPNLTFSTLTVSNMSPEDSSIYLCSVDGAGGGFYYGYTFGSGTRLTVV.

This clone has just one count. The gene calls are TRBV5-1 and TRBJ2-7; D gene uncertain. CDR3 length equals 14 residues. V lost 5 bases and J 3 bases, leaving 15 bases between the germline ends. Germline CDR1 and CDR2: SGHRS and YFSETQ. The CDR3 DNA follows: TGCGCCAGCAGTACTCAGGATGGTGGCTACGAGCAGTACTTC. Translated: CASSTQDGGYEQYF.

CDR3 residues: CASSYSRGLETQYF. CDR3 bases: TGTGCCAGCAGTTACTCGAGGGGGTTGGAGACCCAGTACTTC. The chain employs TRBV6-5 and TRBJ2-5, with D maybe TRBD1 (6 bases). In germline, CDR1 is MNHEY, CDR2 SVGAGI. V was trimmed by 0 bases and J by 5 bases, leaving 10 bases between them. CDR3 length equals 14 residues.

CDR3 sequence (DNA): TGTGCCAGCAGTTTGGGGGACAGGGGTACGGGTACGCAGTATTTT. It translates to CASSLGDRGTGTQYF. This chain links TRBV27 with TRBJ2-3; 10 bases line up with TRBD1. With V trimmed by 3 bases and J by 8 bases, 8 bases remained unmatched. Germline CDR1 MNHEY, CDR2 SMNVEV (reference sequence). The CDR3 length is 15 residues.

This clone was recorded only once. This chain joins TRBV7-2 and TRBJ2-5, with a tentative D call TRBD1 (5 bases). This CDR3 is built from 14 residues. Trimming stripped 1 base from V and 5 bases from J, with 11 bases between. The V gene's germline CDR1 is SGHTA and CDR2 FQGNSA. The CDR3 region has the DNA TGTGCCAGCAGCTTAGAAATGGGGCGGGAGACCCAGTACTTC. Protein: CASSLEMGRETQYF.

V usage is TRBV7-2 and J usage is TRBJ1-3; D is unclear. Germline V CDR1 and CDR2: SGHTA, FQGNSA. The CDR3 is 15 amino acids. Trimming took 2 bases from V and 0 from J, leaving 8 bases between them. The CDR3 DNA reads as TGTGCCAGCAGCTTAAGACTGAACTCTGGAAACACCATATATTTT. Its protein product is CASSLRLNSGNTIYF.

In this sample, this clone turned up a few times. This chain links TRBV24-1 with TRBJ1-2; TRBD1 agrees at 7 bases. With V trimmed by 2 bases and J by 7 bases, 6 bases remained unmatched. There are 14 residues in the CDR3. The germline V gene encodes CDR1 KGHDR and CDR2 SFDVKD. The CDR3 DNA reads TGTGCCACCAGTGATTGGGCAGGGGGAAGTGGCTACACCTTC. Its translation is CATSDWAGGSGYTF.

The rearrangement links TRBV28 to TRBJ2-1, with TRBD2 matching over 9 bases. The CDR3 contains 15 residues. J gave up 0 bases and V 5 bases, and 2 bases lay outside the gene matches. CDR1 is MDHEN, CDR2 SYDVKM, per germline. The CDR3: CASSAGGNSYNEQFF. Here the CDR3 DNA reads TGTGCCAGCAGTGCGGGGGGGAACTCCTACAATGAGCAGTTCTTC.

The chain recombines TRBV5-6 with TRBJ1-2; D is unclear. Germline loops: CDR1 SGHDT, CDR2 YYEEEE. Trimming shortened V by 4 bases and J by 1 base, and 8 bases separated the two germline ends. This CDR3 is built from 13 residues. CDR3 loop: CASSPDNNYGYTF. CDR3 nucleotides: TGTGCCAGCAGCCCCGACAATAACTATGGCTACACCTTC. The full variable domain, completed using reference TRBV5-6 and TRBJ1-2, is DAGVTQSPTHLIKTRGQQVTLRCSPKSGHDTVSWYQQALGQGPQFIFQYYEEEERQRGNFPDRFSGHQFPNYSSELNVNALLLGDSALYLCASSPDNNYGYTFGSGTRLTVV.

This chain joins TRBV10-3 and TRBJ2-7; tentatively, D is TRBD1 (7 bases). Germline CDR1 and CDR2: ENHRY and SYGVKD. Trimming pared 6 bases from V and 0 bases from J, leaving 12 bases between. The CDR3 runs to 14 residues. The chain's CDR3 is CAISAGQNSYEQYF. CDR3 bases: TGTGCCATCAGCGCGGGACAGAACTCCTACGAGCAGTACTTC.